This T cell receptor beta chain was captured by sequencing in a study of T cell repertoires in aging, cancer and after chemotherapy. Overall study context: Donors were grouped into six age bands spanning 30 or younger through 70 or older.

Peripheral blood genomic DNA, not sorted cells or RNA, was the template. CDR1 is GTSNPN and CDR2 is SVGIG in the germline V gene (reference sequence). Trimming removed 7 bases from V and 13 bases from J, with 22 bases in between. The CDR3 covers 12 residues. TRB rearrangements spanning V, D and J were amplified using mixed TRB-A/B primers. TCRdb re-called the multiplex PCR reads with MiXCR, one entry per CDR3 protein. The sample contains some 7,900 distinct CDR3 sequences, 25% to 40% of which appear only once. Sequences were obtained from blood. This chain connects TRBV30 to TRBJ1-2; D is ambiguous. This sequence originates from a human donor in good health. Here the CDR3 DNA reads TGTGCCTCGAACTCGGGCCCCCAGGCGCTCACCTTC. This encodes CASNSGPQALTF.